This TCR beta chain was observed in a study of T cells in localized non-small cell lung cancer. Worth noting for this clone: Its matching antigen is unknown.

The data were produced by immunoSEQ multiplex PCR, yet TCRdb's version contains in-frame clones alone and is incomplete. Of fewer than 3,000 clones in the sample, roughly 24% were seen once. The CDR3 contains 16 residues. Germline loops: CDR1 MDHEN, CDR2 SYDVKM. V was pared by 3 bases and J by 0 bases, with 9 bases between. Study observations and caveats: Only one tumor region was sequenced, so heterogeneity remains possible.

J is TRBJ2-6 and V is TRBV28, with D tentatively TRBD2 (6 bases). The sample here was lung tumor tissue, taken before any cancer treatment. This sequence originates from a male donor older than 55 with stage II squamous cell lung carcinoma. CDR3 sequence reads: CASSFGGVSGANVLTF. The CDR3 nucleotides are TGTGCCAGCAGTTTCGGGGGAGTCTCTGGGGCCAACGTCCTGACTTTC.